This TCR beta chain emerged from a study of CD8 T cells in ankylosing spondylitis (dated by TCRdb to between 2016 and 2019). At the level of the whole study: The study profiled T cell receptor beta repertoires in healthy donors and ankylosing spondylitis patients to find disease-linked TCR variants. The full study cohort comprised 25 or so ankylosing spondylitis patients and over 95 healthy donors. Peripheral blood samples were taken, and synovial fluid was additionally collected from ankylosing spondylitis patients.

General findings and caveats noted by the study authors: A TCR beta motif of roughly 8 highly homologous amino acid variants appeared characteristic of blood from ankylosing spondylitis patients. In peripheral blood, the disease-linked clones were found at relatively low frequencies and had a CD8+ phenotype. Significant enrichment of the disease-linked clones was reported in matched synovial fluid samples from ankylosing spondylitis patients. Some motif variants were previously reported in synovial fluid and blood of reactive arthritis patients, suggesting common disease-initiation mechanisms.

Synovial fluid samples were paired with blood samples taken from the same ankylosing spondylitis patients. V sheds 2 bases and J sheds 5 bases, leaving 21 bases between their ends. Reading the germline V gene (reference sequence) gives CDR1 SGHAT and CDR2 FQDESV. The CDR3 starts with the cysteine, ends with the phenylalanine, and has 18 residues. The only DNA kept is the CDR3, 54 bases in frame from the first base. Instrument used: Illumina HiSeq 2500. Quantitative 5'-RACE with molecular barcodes was the method used to prepare the TCR beta libraries. Turning to the authors' computational methods: A new computational method based on a probabilistic model of VDJ rearrangement was used to identify disease-linked TCR variants. In TCRdb, the public reads were trimmed at Q25 with fastp and aligned with MiXCR, with productive beta chains retained. Merged by CDR3 protein, the rows form single entries marked with the most common genes and DNA. TCRdb, not the authors, supplied the V and J calls. This sample comprises approximately 100,000 distinct CDR3 sequences, less than 25% of them detected only once. The ten largest clones represent over 9% of the sample.

This clonotype has a handful of counts. Its antigen target is currently unknown. No base qualities exist here, and no much larger clone lies one base off it. This clonotype was sampled from a male donor with ankylosing spondylitis. Sequenced input: synovial fluid, either unsorted or a sorted T cell fraction (not recorded which). The V and J segments used are TRBV11-1 and TRBJ2-2; matching of 6 bases hints at TRBD1 as the D gene. CDR3 region: CASSLFGSASTGTGELFF. In nucleotides, the sequence is TGTGCCAGCAGCTTATTCGGATCAGCTTCAACAGGGACCGGGGAGCTGTTTTTT.